The sequence of this TCR beta chain was determined in a study of T cell responses to AZD1222 COVID-19 vaccine. Overall study: Second-dose intervals of approximately 4 or approximately 12 weeks were pooled. Broader study findings: Spike-spanning, vaccine-associated CD4 TCRs were dominant at 160-218 and 743-854. Spike-specific TCR breadth and depth grew following two AZD1222 doses. Donors skewed white British and female; clonal diversity was possibly underestimated.

The table came from immunoSEQ multiplex PCR; TCRdb's copy has only in-frame clones and leaves some out. The sample has 180,000 or so clones, 88% seen once. Comment on this clone: Its target is unknown.

Material: peripheral blood, obtained on day 0 of AZD1222 vaccination. This sequence was found in an adult in good health.

Written as DNA, the CDR3 is TGTGCCAGCAGCGACCGATGGGGGGCCGGCAATCAGCCCCAGCATTTT. It encodes CASSDRWGAGNQPQHF. V usage is TRBV7-8 and J usage is TRBJ1-5, with D perhaps matching TRBD1 (6 bases). The CDR3 sequence is 16 residues long. Per germline, CDR1 SGHVS and CDR2 FQNEAQ. Trimming took off 5 bases at V and 2 bases at J, with 16 bases between the two ends. Full variable domain (outside the CDR3, taken from reference TRBV7-8 and TRBJ1-5): GAGVSQSPRYKVAKRGQDVALRCDPISGHVSLFWYQQALGQGPEFLTYFQNEAQLDKSGLPSDRFFAERPEGSVSTLKIQRTQQEDSAVYLCASSDRWGAGNQPQHFGDGTRLSIL.